Listed below are T cell receptor beta chains from one sample, sequenced in a study of blood T cells in healthy people across ages. One entry per CDR3 protein, called by TCRdb with MiXCR from the 5' RACE reads. The data hold approximately 1.5 million distinct CDR3 sequences, with around 40% observed a single time. Sequenced: blood. These receptors came from a woman younger than 35 in good health. Both conserved end residues are part of each CDR3. Fields, in order: J gene, clone size, D gene, V gene, CDR3 protein, CDR3 DNA. A D gene is named only where the DNA matches it firmly. Not every row has a clone size; where given, it reads once, few, many or a size class.

J: TRBJ2-3
size: few
D: TRBD1
V: TRBV18
CDR3: CASKGQGGTDTQYF
DNA: TGTGCCAGCAAGGGACAGGGTGGCACAGATACGCAGTATTTT

J: TRBJ2-1
size: few
D: TRBD1
V: TRBV7-9
CDR3: CASSIYRDRGYNEQFF
DNA: TGTGCCAGCAGCATTTACCGGGACAGGGGCTACAATGAGCAGTTCTTC

J: TRBJ2-1
size: few
D: TRBD1
V: TRBV5-1
CDR3: CASSSKTGLDEQFF
DNA: TGCGCCAGCAGCTCGAAGACAGGGTTGGATGAGCAGTTCTTC

J: TRBJ1-6
size: .
D: .
V: TRBV3-1
CDR3: CASSQAGDSPLHF
DNA: TGTGCCAGCAGCCAAGCCGGGGATTCACCCCTCCACTTT

J: TRBJ1-5
size: many
D: .
V: TRBV20-1
CDR3: CSARDRGSDDQPQHF
DNA: TGCAGTGCTAGAGATCGCGGGAGTGACGATCAGCCCCAGCATTTT

J: TRBJ1-2
size: few
D: .
V: TRBV12-3/TRBV12-4
CDR3: CASSFLGGYTF
DNA: TGTGCCAGCAGTTTTCTGGGGGGCTACACCTTC

J: TRBJ2-7
size: .
D: TRBD2
V: TRBV10-3
CDR3: CAISDFREGYEQYF
DNA: TGTGCCATCAGTGACTTCCGGGAGGGCTACGAGCAGTACTTC

J: TRBJ2-1
size: few
D: .
V: TRBV5-1
CDR3: CASSYRVGHYNEQFF
DNA: TGCGCCAGCAGCTACAGGGTTGGCCACTACAATGAGCAGTTCTTC

J: TRBJ1-2
size: .
D: TRBD1
V: TRBV15
CDR3: CATSRPGQGGNYGYTF
DNA: TGTGCCACCAGCAGACCGGGACAGGGAGGTAACTATGGCTACACCTTC

J: TRBJ2-1
size: .
D: .
V: TRBV5-1
CDR3: CASSLGAADNEQFF
DNA: TGCGCCAGCAGCTTGGGGGCGGCCGACAATGAGCAGTTCTTC

J: TRBJ1-2
size: .
D: .
V: TRBV6-1
CDR3: CASSARENYGYTF
DNA: TGTGCCAGCAGTGCCAGGGAAAACTATGGCTACACCTTC

J: TRBJ2-5
size: .
D: .
V: TRBV5-4
CDR3: CASSWKGADQETQYF
DNA: TGTGCCAGCAGCTGGAAAGGAGCGGACCAAGAGACCCAGTACTTC

J: TRBJ1-6
size: .
D: .
V: TRBV4-3
CDR3: CASRQESGTDSPLHF
DNA: TGCGCCAGCAGACAAGAATCGGGTACGGATTCACCCCTCCACTTT

J: TRBJ2-1
size: many
D: TRBD2
V: TRBV9
CDR3: CASSFGGASYNEQFF
DNA: TGTGCCAGCAGCTTCGGGGGGGCATCCTACAATGAGCAGTTCTTC

J: TRBJ2-5
size: few
D: .
V: TRBV4-2
CDR3: CASSQVYYGRDEQYF
DNA: TGTGCCAGCAGCCAAGTCTACTACGGCCGTGATGAGCAGTACTTC

J: TRBJ2-5
size: few
D: TRBD2
V: TRBV4-1
CDR3: CASSHSYLGLDYQETQYF
DNA: TGCGCCAGCAGCCACTCCTACCTGGGACTAGATTACCAAGAGACCCAGTACTTC

J: TRBJ2-3
size: .
D: .
V: TRBV5-1
CDR3: CASWHGQGFTDTQYF
DNA: TGCGCCAGCTGGCATGGGCAGGGGTTTACAGATACGCAGTATTTT

J: TRBJ2-5
size: .
D: .
V: TRBV2
CDR3: CASSETVQETQYF
DNA: TGTGCCAGCAGTGAGACTGTACAAGAGACCCAGTACTTC

J: TRBJ1-1
size: .
D: TRBD1
V: TRBV30
CDR3: CARLDRAHTEAFF
DNA: TGTGCCCGACTGGACAGGGCTCACACTGAAGCTTTCTTT

J: TRBJ2-7
size: .
D: .
V: TRBV6-5
CDR3: CASGVGNEQYF
DNA: TGTGCCAGCGGAGTCGGTAACGAGCAGTACTTC

J: TRBJ1-1
size: .
D: .
V: TRBV7-6
CDR3: CASSLEQIMNTEAFF
DNA: TGTGCCAGCAGCTTAGAACAGATCATGAACACTGAAGCTTTCTTT

J: TRBJ1-6
size: few
D: TRBD1
V: TRBV7-9
CDR3: CASSPRTRQGYNSPLHF
DNA: TGTGCCAGCAGCCCACGAACCCGACAGGGATATAATTCACCCCTCCACTTT

J: TRBJ2-1
size: .
D: TRBD2
V: TRBV20-1
CDR3: CSASLADQNYNEQFF
DNA: TGCAGTGCTTCACTAGCGGACCAGAACTACAATGAGCAGTTCTTC

J: TRBJ2-1
size: .
D: .
V: TRBV10-3
CDR3: CAISLGGNEQFF
DNA: TGTGCCATCAGTTTGGGCGGGAATGAGCAGTTCTTC

J: TRBJ2-3
size: .
D: .
V: TRBV28
CDR3: CASSSLALRGTQYF
DNA: TGTGCCAGCAGTTCTCTAGCGTTGCGGGGTACGCAGTATTTT

J: TRBJ2-2
size: .
D: .
V: TRBV10-2
CDR3: CASSGTKWVVGELFF
DNA: TGCGCCAGCAGTGGGACCAAATGGGTAGTCGGGGAGCTGTTTTTT

J: TRBJ2-2
size: .
D: .
V: TRBV11-1
CDR3: CASIKGDRSPGGELFF
DNA: TGTGCCAGCATCAAAGGGGATCGGTCCCCTGGCGGGGAGCTGTTTTTT

J: TRBJ1-5
size: .
D: .
V: TRBV7-8
CDR3: CASSSRSFGRVSNQPQHF
DNA: TGTGCCAGCAGCTCCCGCTCCTTTGGTAGGGTTAGCAATCAGCCCCAGCATTTT

J: TRBJ1-4
size: .
D: .
V: TRBV7-2
CDR3: CASSLHGGRNGKLFF
DNA: TGTGCCAGCAGCTTGCATGGGGGACGAAATGGAAAACTGTTTTTT

J: TRBJ2-7
size: few
D: .
V: TRBV2
CDR3: CASTQLLEQYF
DNA: TGTGCCAGCACCCAGTTACTCGAGCAGTACTTC

J: TRBJ1-6
size: .
D: TRBD1
V: TRBV20-1
CDR3: CSAVDRGSSPLHF
DNA: TGCAGTGCTGTGGACAGGGGGAGTTCACCCCTCCACTTT

J: TRBJ2-4
size: .
D: .
V: TRBV4-1
CDR3: CASSQIGGRLAKNIQYF
DNA: TGCGCCAGCAGCCAGATAGGTGGCAGGCTAGCCAAAAACATTCAGTACTTC

J: TRBJ2-7
size: .
D: TRBD2
V: TRBV4-3
CDR3: CASSPGLAVGSQYF
DNA: TGCGCCAGCAGCCCGGGACTAGCGGTGGGGAGCCAGTACTTC

J: TRBJ2-7
size: once
D: TRBD1
V: TRBV5-1
CDR3: CASTGLPGQGQTYEQYF
DNA: TGCGCCAGCACTGGACTGCCGGGACAGGGTCAAACCTACGAGCAGTACTTC

J: TRBJ2-1
size: few
D: TRBD2
V: TRBV5-1
CDR3: CASSTRAGGERNEQFF
DNA: TGCGCCAGCAGCACACGGGCGGGGGGGGAGCGCAATGAGCAGTTCTTC

J: TRBJ2-3
size: .
D: .
V: TRBV15
CDR3: CATSRDRGRGVTDTQYF
DNA: TGTGCCACCAGCAGAGACCGCGGCAGGGGAGTCACAGATACGCAGTATTTT

J: TRBJ2-5
size: few
D: TRBD1
V: TRBV25-1
CDR3: CASNPTGQGNEQYF
DNA: TGTGCCAGCAACCCGACGGGACAGGGCAATGAGCAGTACTTC

J: TRBJ2-5
size: .
D: .
V: TRBV29-1
CDR3: CSAGTKLADNEQYF
DNA: TGCAGCGCCGGGACAAAGCTAGCGGACAATGAGCAGTACTTC

J: TRBJ2-7
size: .
D: TRBD2
V: TRBV20-1
CDR3: CSARRGLAGGSSYEQYF
DNA: TGCAGTGCTAGAAGGGGACTAGCGGGGGGGTCCTCCTACGAGCAGTACTTC

J: TRBJ2-5
size: few
D: .
V: TRBV9
CDR3: CASSVSGNQETQYF
DNA: TGTGCCAGCAGCGTATCAGGGAACCAAGAGACCCAGTACTTC

J: TRBJ1-6
size: .
D: .
V: TRBV12-3/TRBV12-4
CDR3: CASSFSTPVNSPPHF
DNA: TGTGCCAGCAGTTTTTCTACACCGGTTAATTCACCCCCCCACTTT

J: TRBJ2-7
size: .
D: .
V: TRBV28
CDR3: CASNSKVGAYEQYF
DNA: TGTGCCAGCAATTCCAAGGTGGGGGCGTACGAGCAGTACTTC

J: TRBJ1-1
size: .
D: TRBD1
V: TRBV6-5
CDR3: CASSPVQGMNTEAFF
DNA: TGTGCCAGCAGTCCTGTACAGGGGATGAACACTGAAGCTTTCTTT

J: TRBJ2-7
size: .
D: TRBD2
V: TRBV6-5
CDR3: CASSLTSGGYDEQYF
DNA: TGTGCCAGCAGTTTGACTAGCGGGGGTTACGATGAGCAGTACTTC

J: TRBJ1-1
size: .
D: .
V: TRBV2
CDR3: CASGPTAFF
DNA: TGTGCCAGCGGCCCTACCGCTTTCTTT

J: TRBJ2-5
size: .
D: .
V: TRBV27
CDR3: CASSFQRRETQYF
DNA: TGTGCCAGCAGTTTTCAGAGACGAGAGACCCAGTACTTC

J: TRBJ1-4
size: .
D: TRBD1
V: TRBV20-1
CDR3: CSASDPRQGNEKLFF
DNA: TGCAGTGCGTCAGACCCGAGACAGGGTAATGAAAAACTGTTTTTT

J: TRBJ1-6
size: .
D: .
V: TRBV6-5
CDR3: CASSLRDTYNSPLHF
DNA: TGTGCCAGCAGTCTTCGGGACACCTATAATTCACCCCTCCACTTT

J: TRBJ1-5
size: .
D: .
V: TRBV7-2
CDR3: CASSLIHDQPQHF
DNA: TGTGCCAGCAGCCTTATTCACGATCAGCCCCAGCATTTT

J: TRBJ2-7
size: .
D: TRBD1
V: TRBV20-1
CDR3: CSALSQGAVYNEQYF
DNA: TGCAGTGCTCTATCGCAGGGGGCAGTTTACAATGAGCAGTACTTC

J: TRBJ2-7
size: few
D: .
V: TRBV7-7
CDR3: CASFVWGAGDYNEQYF
DNA: TGTGCTAGCTTTGTCTGGGGGGCAGGAGATTACAATGAGCAGTACTTC

J: TRBJ2-1
size: .
D: .
V: TRBV7-2
CDR3: CASSSISNEQFF
DNA: TGTGCCAGCAGCTCGATATCGAATGAGCAGTTCTTC

J: TRBJ2-1
size: few
D: .
V: TRBV12-3/TRBV12-4
CDR3: CASKDFGETQFF
DNA: TGTGCCAGCAAGGACTTCGGGGAGACCCAGTTCTTC

J: TRBJ2-7
size: .
D: TRBD2
V: TRBV29-1
CDR3: CSVLAGASEQYF
DNA: TGCAGCGTTCTAGCGGGAGCCTCTGAGCAGTACTTC

J: TRBJ2-3
size: .
D: .
V: TRBV12-3/TRBV12-4
CDR3: CASSLARVGGTTDTQYF
DNA: TGTGCCAGCAGTTTAGCGCGAGTCGGGGGAACCACAGATACGCAGTATTTT